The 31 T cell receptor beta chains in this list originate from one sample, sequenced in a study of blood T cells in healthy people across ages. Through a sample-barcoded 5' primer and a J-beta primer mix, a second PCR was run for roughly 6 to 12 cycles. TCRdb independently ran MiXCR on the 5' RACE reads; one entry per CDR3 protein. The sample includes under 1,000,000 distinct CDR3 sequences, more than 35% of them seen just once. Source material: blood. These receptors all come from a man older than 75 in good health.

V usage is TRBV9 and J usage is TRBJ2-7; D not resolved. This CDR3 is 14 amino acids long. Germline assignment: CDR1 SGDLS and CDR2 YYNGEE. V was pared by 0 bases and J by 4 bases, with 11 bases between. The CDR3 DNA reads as TGTGCCAGCAGCGTAGAATTGGATTCTTACGAGCAGTACTTC. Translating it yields CASSVELDSYEQYF.

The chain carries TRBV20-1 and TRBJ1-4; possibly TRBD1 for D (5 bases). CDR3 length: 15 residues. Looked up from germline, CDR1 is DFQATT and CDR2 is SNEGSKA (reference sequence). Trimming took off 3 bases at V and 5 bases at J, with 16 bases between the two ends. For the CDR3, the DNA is TGCAGTGCTAGGAGGACCGGGACGAGGAATGAAAAACTGTTTTTT. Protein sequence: CSARRTGTRNEKLFF.

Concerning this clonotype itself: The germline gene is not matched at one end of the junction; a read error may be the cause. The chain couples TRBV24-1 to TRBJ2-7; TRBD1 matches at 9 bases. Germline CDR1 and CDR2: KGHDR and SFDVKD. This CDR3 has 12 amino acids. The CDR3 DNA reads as TGTACCACCAGCTGGACAGGGGACGAGCAGTACTTC. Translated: CTTSWTGDEQYF.

This CDR3 reads CATLLLGRETQYF. Written as DNA, the CDR3 is TGTGCCACCCTCTTACTAGGGAGGGAGACCCAGTACTTC. The chain combines TRBV6-1 with TRBJ2-7; D may be TRBD2 (6 bases). Near its end, the DNA agrees better with TRBJ2-5, so the J call may be wrong. Germline CDR1 reads MNHNS; CDR2 reads SASEGT. The CDR3 is made up of 13 amino acids.

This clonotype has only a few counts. CDR3 protein: CSVSDGYTGELFF. CDR3 DNA: TGCAGCGTCTCGGACGGATACACCGGGGAGCTGTTTTTT. The chain uses TRBV29-1 and TRBJ2-2; unclear D gene. The CDR3 extends over 13 amino acids. V lost 6 bases and J lost 3, with 11 bases in between. Germline V gene data show CDR1 as SQVTM and CDR2 as ANQGSEA.

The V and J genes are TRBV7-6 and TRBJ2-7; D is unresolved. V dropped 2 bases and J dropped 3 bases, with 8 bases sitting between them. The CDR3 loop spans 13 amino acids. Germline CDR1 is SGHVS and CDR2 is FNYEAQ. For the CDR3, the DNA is TGTGCCAGCAGCTTACAGCCGGGCTACGAGCAGTACTTC. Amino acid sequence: CASSLQPGYEQYF.

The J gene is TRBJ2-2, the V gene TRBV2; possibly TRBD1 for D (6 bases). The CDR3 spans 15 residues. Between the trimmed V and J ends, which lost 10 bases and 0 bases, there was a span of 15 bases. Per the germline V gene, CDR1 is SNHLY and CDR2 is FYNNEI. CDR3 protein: CATKLQGPNTGELFF. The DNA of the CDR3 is TGTGCCACAAAACTGCAGGGGCCGAACACCGGGGAGCTGTTTTTT.

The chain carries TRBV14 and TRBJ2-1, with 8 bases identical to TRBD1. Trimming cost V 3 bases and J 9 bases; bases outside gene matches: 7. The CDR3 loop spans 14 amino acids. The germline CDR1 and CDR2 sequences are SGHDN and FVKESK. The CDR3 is CASSQGRGRLEQFF. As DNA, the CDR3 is TGTGCCAGCAGCCAGGGCAGGGGGCGGCTTGAGCAGTTCTTC.

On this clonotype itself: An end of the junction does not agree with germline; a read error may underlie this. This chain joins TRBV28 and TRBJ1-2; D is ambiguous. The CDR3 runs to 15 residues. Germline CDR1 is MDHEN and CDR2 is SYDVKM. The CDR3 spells CASRPGRTPNSGYTF. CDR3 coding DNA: TGTGCCAGCAGGCCCGGACGCACGCCTAACTCTGGCTACACCTTC.

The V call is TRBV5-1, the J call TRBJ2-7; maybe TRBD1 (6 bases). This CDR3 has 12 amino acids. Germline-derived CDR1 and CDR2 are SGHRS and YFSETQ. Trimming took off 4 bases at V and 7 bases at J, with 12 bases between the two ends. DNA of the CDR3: TGCGCCAGCAGCCCCGAGGGGGTTGAGCAGTACTTC. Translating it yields CASSPEGVEQYF.

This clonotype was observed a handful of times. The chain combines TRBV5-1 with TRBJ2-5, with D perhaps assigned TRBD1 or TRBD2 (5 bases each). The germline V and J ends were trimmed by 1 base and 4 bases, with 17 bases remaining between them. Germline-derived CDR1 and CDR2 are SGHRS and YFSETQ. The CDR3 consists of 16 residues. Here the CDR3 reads CASSLRFRGAGETQYF. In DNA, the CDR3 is TGCGCCAGCAGCTTGCGGTTTCGGGGCGCCGGAGAGACCCAGTACTTC.

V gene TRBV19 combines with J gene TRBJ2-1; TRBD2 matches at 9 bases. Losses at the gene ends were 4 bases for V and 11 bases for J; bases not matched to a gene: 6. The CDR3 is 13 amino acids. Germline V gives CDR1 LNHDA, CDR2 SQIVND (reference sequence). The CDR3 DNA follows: TGTGCCAGTAGTACCGGGCGGGAGGGCCAGCAGTTCTTC. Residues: CASSTGREGQQFF.

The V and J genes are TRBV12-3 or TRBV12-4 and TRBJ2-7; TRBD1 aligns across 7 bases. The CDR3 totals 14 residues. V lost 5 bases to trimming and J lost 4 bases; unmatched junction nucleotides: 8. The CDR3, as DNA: TGTGCCAGCAGTCGGTCAGGGGGAGTATACGAGCAGTACTTC. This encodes CASSRSGGVYEQYF.

The CDR3 region has the DNA TGTGCCATCGAGGGAGAGGGAGATACGCAGTATTTT. Its protein product is CAIEGEGDTQYF. The chain combines TRBV10-3 with TRBJ2-3, with a possible D match to TRBD2 (5 bases). V lost 8 bases, J lost 5 bases, and 11 bases lay in between. Germline V lookup: CDR1 ENHRY, CDR2 SYGVKD. The CDR3 is made up of 12 amino acids.

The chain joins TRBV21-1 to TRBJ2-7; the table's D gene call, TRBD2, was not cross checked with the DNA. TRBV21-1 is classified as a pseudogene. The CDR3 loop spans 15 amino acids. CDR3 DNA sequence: TGTGCCAGCACCCACCCTAGGACCTTAGCTAGGGAGCAGTACTTC. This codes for CASTHPRTLAREQYF.

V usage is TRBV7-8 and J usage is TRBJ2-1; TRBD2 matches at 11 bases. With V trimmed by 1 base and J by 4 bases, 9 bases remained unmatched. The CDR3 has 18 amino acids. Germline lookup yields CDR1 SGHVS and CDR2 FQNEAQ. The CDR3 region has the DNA TGTGCCAGCAGCTTAGTGCTAGCGGGAGGAACGCCTTACAATGAGCAGTTCTTC. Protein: CASSLVLAGGTPYNEQFF.

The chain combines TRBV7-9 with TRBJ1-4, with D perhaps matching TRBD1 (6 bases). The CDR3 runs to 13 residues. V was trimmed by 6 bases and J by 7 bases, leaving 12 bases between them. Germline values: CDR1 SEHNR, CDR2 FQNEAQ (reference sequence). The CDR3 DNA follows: TGTGCCAGCAGTACCGCCAGGGGTGAAAAACTGTTTTTT. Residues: CASSTARGEKLFF.

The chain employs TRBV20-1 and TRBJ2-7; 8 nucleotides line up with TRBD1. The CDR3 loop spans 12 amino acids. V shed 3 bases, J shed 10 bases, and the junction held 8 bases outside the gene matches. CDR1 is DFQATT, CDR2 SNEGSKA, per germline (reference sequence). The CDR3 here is CSASSDRASQYF. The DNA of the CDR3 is TGCAGTGCTAGTTCGGACAGGGCAAGTCAGTACTTC.

CDR3 coding DNA: TGTGCCAGCAGCGGAGGCCACTCTGGAAACACCATATATTTT. Protein sequence: CASSGGHSGNTIYF. The chain uses TRBV2 and TRBJ1-3, with D uncertain. The CDR3 loop spans 14 amino acids. V lost 6 bases and J 0 bases, leaving 9 bases between the germline ends. The germline CDR1 and CDR2 sequences are SNHLY and FYNNEI.

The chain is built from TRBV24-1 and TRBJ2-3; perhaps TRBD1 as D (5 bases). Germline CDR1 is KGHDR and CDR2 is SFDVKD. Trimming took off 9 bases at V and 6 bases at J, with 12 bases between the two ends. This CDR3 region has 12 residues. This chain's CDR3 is CATGQEWDTQYF. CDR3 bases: TGTGCCACCGGACAAGAGTGGGATACGCAGTATTTT.

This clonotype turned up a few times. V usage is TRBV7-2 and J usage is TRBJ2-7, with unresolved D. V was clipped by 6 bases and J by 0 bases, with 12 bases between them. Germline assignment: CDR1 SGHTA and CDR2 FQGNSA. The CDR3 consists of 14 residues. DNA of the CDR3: TGTGCCAGCAGTTACAGTCCTAGCTCCTACGAGCAGTACTTC. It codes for CASSYSPSSYEQYF.

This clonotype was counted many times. CDR3 nucleotide sequence: TGTGCCAGCAGCCTTCAAGGCCTAATGGCAGATACGCAGTATTTT. Translated: CASSLQGLMADTQYF. This chain uses TRBV11-3 with TRBJ2-3, with D hard to call. With 5 bases removed from V and 4 bases from J, the gap between germline ends came to 16 bases. The CDR3 spans 15 residues. CDR1 is SGHNT, CDR2 YENEEA, per germline.

In DNA form, the CDR3 reads TGTGCCAGCAGCTCTCAAGGGGTAGTGGAGACCCAGTACTTC. Encoded protein: CASSSQGVVETQYF. The rearrangement joins TRBV6-5 to TRBJ2-5; TRBD1 might be the D (5 bases). From germline, CDR1 is MNHEY and CDR2 SVGAGI. V was shortened by 6 bases and J by 5 bases, with 16 bases between the two germline ends. CDR3 length: 14 residues.

The CDR3 is CASSLLRAGGPYNEQFF. For the CDR3, the DNA is TGCGCCAGCAGCTTGTTACGTGCGGGAGGGCCTTACAATGAGCAGTTCTTC. V and J are TRBV5-1 and TRBJ2-1; 9 nucleotides line up with TRBD2. Losses at the gene ends were 1 base for V and 4 bases for J; bases not matched to a gene: 9. The CDR3 covers 17 residues. CDR1 is SGHRS and CDR2 is YFSETQ in the germline V gene.

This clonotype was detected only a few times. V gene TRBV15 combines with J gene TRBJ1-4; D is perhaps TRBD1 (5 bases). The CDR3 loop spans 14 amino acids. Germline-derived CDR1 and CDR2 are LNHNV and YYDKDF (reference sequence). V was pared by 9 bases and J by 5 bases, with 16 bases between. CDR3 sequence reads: CATQPGRTNEKLFF. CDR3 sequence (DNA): TGTGCCACTCAGCCGGGACGGACGAATGAAAAACTGTTTTTT.

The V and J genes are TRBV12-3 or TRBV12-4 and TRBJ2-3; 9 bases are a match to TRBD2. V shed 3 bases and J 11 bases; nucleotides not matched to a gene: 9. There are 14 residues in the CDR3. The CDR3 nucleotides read TGTGCCAGCAGTTTTCGCGGGAGGGCCCGGGAGCAGTATTTT. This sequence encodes CASSFRGRAREQYF.

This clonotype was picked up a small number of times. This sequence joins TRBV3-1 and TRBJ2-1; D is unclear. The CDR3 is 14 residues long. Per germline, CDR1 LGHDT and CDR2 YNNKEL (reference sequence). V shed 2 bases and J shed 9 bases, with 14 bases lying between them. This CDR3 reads CASSQLTPATEQFF. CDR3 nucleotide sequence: TGTGCCAGCAGCCAACTGACCCCAGCTACTGAGCAGTTCTTC.

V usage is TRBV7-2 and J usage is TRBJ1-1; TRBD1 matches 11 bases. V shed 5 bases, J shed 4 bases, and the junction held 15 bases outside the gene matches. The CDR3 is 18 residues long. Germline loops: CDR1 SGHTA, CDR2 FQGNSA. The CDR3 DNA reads TGTGCCAGCAGCAACCTACGGACAGGGGGCGTGGGATGCACTGAAGCTTTCTTT. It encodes CASSNLRTGGVGCTEAFF.

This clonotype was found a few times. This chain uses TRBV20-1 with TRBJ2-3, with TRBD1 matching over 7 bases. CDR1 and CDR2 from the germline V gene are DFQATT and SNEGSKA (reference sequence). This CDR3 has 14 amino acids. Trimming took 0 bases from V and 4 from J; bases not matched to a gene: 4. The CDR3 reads CSARDLGGPDTQYF. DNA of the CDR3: TGCAGTGCTAGAGATTTAGGGGGCCCAGATACGCAGTATTTT.

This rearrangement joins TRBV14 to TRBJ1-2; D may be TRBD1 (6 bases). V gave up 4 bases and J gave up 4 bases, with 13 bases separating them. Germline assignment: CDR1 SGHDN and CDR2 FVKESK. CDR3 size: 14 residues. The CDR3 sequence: CASSLVDRFYGYTF. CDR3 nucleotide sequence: TGTGCCAGCAGCCTCGTAGACAGGTTCTATGGCTACACCTTC.

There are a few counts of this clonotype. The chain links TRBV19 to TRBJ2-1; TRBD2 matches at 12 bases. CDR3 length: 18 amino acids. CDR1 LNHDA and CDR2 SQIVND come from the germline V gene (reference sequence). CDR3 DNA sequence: TGTGCAACCCGAGGACTAGCGGGAACTCTGGGTTCCTACAATGAGCAGTTCTTC. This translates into CATRGLAGTLGSYNEQFF.